The 24 T cell receptor beta chains below were found in one sample sequenced in a study of blood T cell repertoires in COVID-19. Sequenced by immunoSEQ multiplex PCR; TCRdb stores in-frame clones only, minus some. The table shows some 66,000 clones, with about 89% occurring only once. Specimen: peripheral blood. The source of these receptors is a human donor in a cohort sampled during active COVID-19.

V and J are TRBV2 and TRBJ2-7; D unclear. V lost 6 bases to trimming and J lost 3 bases, with 12 bases between them. This CDR3 has 13 residues. Germline CDR1 reads SNHLY; CDR2 reads FYNNEI. The CDR3 spells CASRAVASYEQYF. The CDR3 bases are TGTGCCAGCAGGGCAGTTGCCAGCTACGAGCAGTACTTC.

V and J are TRBV6-5 and TRBJ2-7; 8 bases are shared with TRBD1. The V and J ends lost 5 bases and 4 bases, in that order; junction bases with no gene match: 10. Per the germline V gene, CDR1 is MNHEY and CDR2 is SVGAGI. This CDR3 comprises 15 residues. This chain's CDR3 is CASSPQGTGYYEQYF. The CDR3 DNA sequence: TGTGCCAGCAGTCCCCAAGGGACAGGCTATTACGAGCAGTACTTC.

The rearrangement uses TRBV7-3 and TRBJ2-3; weak D call: TRBD1 (5 bases). The CDR3 is 13 residues long. The germline V and J ends were trimmed by 2 bases and 4 bases, with 7 bases remaining between them. Germline CDR1 reads SGHTA; CDR2 reads FQGTGA. The CDR3: CASSLQGPDTQYF. The CDR3 DNA reads as TGTGCCAGCAGCTTACAGGGTCCAGATACGCAGTATTTT.

To note about this clone: The CDR3 carries no conserved terminal phenylalanine or tryptophan, so it likely arises from a read error. Because the CDR3's place on the DNA is in doubt, the DNA is left out and the CDR3 is given as listed by TCRdb. This sequence joins TRBV19 and TRBJ1-2. The CDR3 has 8 residues if both end residues are counted. The germline CDR1 and CDR2 sequences are LNHDA and SQIVND (reference sequence). The CDR3 spells CASSIFRG.

The V and J genes are TRBV6-6 and TRBJ2-3; D is possibly TRBD1 (6 bases). Germline CDR1 is MNHNY and CDR2 is SVGAGI (reference sequence). V lost 5 bases and J lost 2, with 14 bases in between. This CDR3 is built from 15 residues. The CDR3 protein is CASSTRDIPTDTQYF. The CDR3 region has the DNA TGTGCCAGCAGTACTCGGGACATTCCCACAGATACGCAGTATTTT.

J is TRBJ2-7 and V is TRBV5-4; perhaps TRBD1 as D (5 bases). Trimming left V 3 bases short and J 0 bases short, with 16 bases between. From germline, CDR1 is SGHNT and CDR2 YYREEE (reference sequence). The CDR3 is 16 residues long. The CDR3 spells CASSSPGFPSSYEQYF. CDR3 nucleotides: TGTGCCAGCAGCTCCCCAGGGTTTCCGAGCTCCTACGAGCAGTACTTC.

The V call is TRBV6-2 or TRBV6-3, the J call TRBJ2-3, with TRBD2 matching over 10 bases. The CDR3 totals 18 residues. CDR1 is MNHEY, CDR2 SVGEGT, per germline. V lost 2 bases to trimming and J lost 5 bases; unmatched junction nucleotides: 13. This CDR3 is CASSYRAGGPKARDTQYF. CDR3 DNA sequence: TGTGCCAGCAGTTACCGAGCGGGGGGGCCGAAAGCTAGAGATACGCAGTATTTT.

This chain links TRBV28 with TRBJ1-5, with D possibly being TRBD1 (6 bases). The V gene lost 2 bases and the J gene lost 7 bases, with 15 bases spanning the gap. The CDR3 length is 15 residues. CDR1 is MDHEN, CDR2 SYDVKM, per germline. The CDR3, as DNA: TGTGCCAGCAGTTTACCCACAGGGAGGGCCCAGCCCCAGCATTTT. The encoded protein is CASSLPTGRAQPQHF.

The chain joins TRBV7-9 to TRBJ1-1, with no clear D. CDR1 and CDR2 (germline): SEHNR, FQNEAQ (reference sequence). The CDR3 sequence is 15 residues long. Trimming removed 1 base at V and 0 bases at J, with 9 bases between. The CDR3, as DNA: TGTGCCAGCAGCTTAGTTCCACAGTTGAACACTGAAGCTTTCTTT. Translating it yields CASSLVPQLNTEAFF. Full variable domain (rest looked up from reference TRBV7-9 and TRBJ1-1): DTGVSQNPRHKITKRGQNVTFRCDPISEHNRLYWYRQTLGQGPEFLTYFQNEAQLEKSRLLSDRFSAERPKGSFSTLEIQRTEQGDSAMYLCASSLVPQLNTEAFFGQGTRLTVV.

The chain carries TRBV6-5 and TRBJ2-1; possibly TRBD2 for D (6 bases). The germline gives CDR1 MNHEY, CDR2 SVGAGI. CDR3 length equals 15 residues. CDR3 region: CATRRGQGLYNEQFF. CDR3 nucleotide sequence: TGTGCTACTCGGCGGGGCCAAGGGCTCTACAATGAGCAGTTCTTC.

The chain couples TRBV19 to TRBJ2-1; D perhaps matches TRBD2 (5 bases). The CDR3 contains 12 residues. Germline CDR1 and CDR2: LNHDA and SQIVND (reference sequence). V was cut by 3 bases and J by 6 bases, with 6 bases left in between. CDR3 DNA: TGTGCCAGTAGTATGGCGGGCAATGAGCAGTTCTTC. Its translation is CASSMAGNEQFF. Combining the CDR3 with reference TRBV19 and TRBJ2-1 gives the whole variable domain DGGITQSPKYLFRKEGQNVTLSCEQNLNHDAMYWYRQDPGQGLRLIYYSQIVNDFQKGDIAEGYSVSREKKESFPLTVTSAQKNPTAFYLCASSMAGNEQFFGPGTRLTVL.

This clone was counted between two and nine times. The chain combines TRBV9 with TRBJ2-5, with 7 bases aligning to TRBD2. This CDR3 region has 15 residues. CDR1 is SGDLS and CDR2 is YYNGEE in the germline V gene. V trimming: 3 bases; J trimming: 4 bases; junction bases outside the gene matches: 9. In DNA form, the CDR3 reads TGTGCCAGCAGCGACGGGGGGACGGGTGGAGAGACCCAGTACTTC. Protein: CASSDGGTGGETQYF.

The chain combines TRBV15 with TRBJ1-4; tentatively, D is TRBD1 (5 bases). V dropped 2 bases and J dropped 5 bases, with 12 bases sitting between them. This CDR3 is built from 15 residues. Per germline, CDR1 LNHNV and CDR2 YYDKDF (reference sequence). CDR3 amino acids: CATSRQPGPNEKLFF. DNA of the CDR3: TGTGCCACCAGCAGACAACCAGGGCCAAATGAAAAACTGTTTTTT.

The V gene is TRBV15, the J gene TRBJ1-3; D unresolved. Germline CDR1 reads LNHNV; CDR2 reads YYDKDF (reference sequence). V was cut by 0 bases and J by 0 bases, with 6 bases left in between. This CDR3 region has 15 residues. In DNA, the CDR3 is TGTGCCACCAGCAGAGAGCGCTTCTCTGGAAACACCATATATTTT. The encoded protein is CATSRERFSGNTIYF.

The gene calls are TRBV19 and TRBJ1-2, with D maybe TRBD1 (6 bases). This CDR3 has 13 amino acids. Trimming stripped 4 bases from V and 2 bases from J, with 8 bases between. The germline V gene encodes CDR1 LNHDA and CDR2 SQIVND (reference sequence). In DNA, the CDR3 is TGTGCCAGTAGTAGGACAGCCAACTATGGCTACACCTTC. Encoded protein: CASSRTANYGYTF.

This chain uses TRBV6-2 or TRBV6-3 with TRBJ1-1; 12 positions match TRBD1. With 2 bases clipped from V and 8 bases from J, the junction kept 12 bases outside the gene matches. The V gene's germline CDR1 is MNHEY and CDR2 SVGEGT. There are 17 residues in the CDR3. As DNA, the CDR3 is TGTGCCAGCAGTTACAGGGGACAGGGGGCCCAACCGAAGGAAGCTTTCTTT. This sequence encodes CASSYRGQGAQPKEAFF.

The gene calls are TRBV6-5 and TRBJ2-7; 8 bases fit TRBD2. Looked up from germline, CDR1 is MNHEY and CDR2 is SVGAGI. CDR3 length: 15 amino acids. The J segment lost 0 bases and the V segment lost 6 bases, leaving 7 bases of the junction unmatched. In DNA, the CDR3 is TGTGCCAGCAGCCAAATTAGCGGGGACTCCTACGAGCAGTACTTC. Encoded protein: CASSQISGDSYEQYF.

The chain is built from TRBV29-1 and TRBJ1-1; 7 bases agree with TRBD1. The ends lost 2 bases at V and 5 bases at J; junction bases unmatched: 2. This CDR3 is built from 12 residues. CDR1 and CDR2 (germline): SQVTM, ANQGSEA. In DNA, the CDR3 is TGCAGCGTTGAAAAACAGGGGACTGAAGCTTTCTTT. This translates into CSVEKQGTEAFF.

The rearrangement joins TRBV28 to TRBJ1-2; D gene unclear. Germline CDR1 MDHEN, CDR2 SYDVKM. CDR3 length: 13 amino acids. Trimming took 5 bases from V and 5 from J, leaving 12 bases between them. The CDR3 DNA reads TGTGCCAGCAGTCGAGGGTCAACTTATGGCTACACCTTC. Its translation: CASSRGSTYGYTF.

The chain recombines TRBV6-6 with TRBJ1-2, with TRBD1 identical over 8 bases. This CDR3 spans 16 amino acids. The V gene's germline CDR1 is MNHNY and CDR2 SVGAGI (reference sequence). The junction had 9 bases not matched to a gene; V was cut back by 2 bases and J by 4 bases. This CDR3 reads CASSYPLGQGAYGYTF. The CDR3 coding sequence is TGTGCCAGCAGTTACCCCCTAGGCCAGGGGGCCTATGGCTACACCTTC.

This chain uses TRBV7-9 with TRBJ1-2, with 7 bases aligning to TRBD1. CDR3 length equals 13 residues. Per germline, CDR1 SEHNR and CDR2 FQNEAQ (reference sequence). The J segment lost 5 bases and the V segment lost 5 bases, leaving 5 bases of the junction unmatched. CDR3 amino acids: CASSATGDYGYTF. Here the CDR3 DNA reads TGTGCCAGCAGCGCAACAGGGGATTATGGCTACACCTTC.

This clone was observed a few times. J is TRBJ2-7 and V is TRBV6-5; TRBD2 is a possible D gene (5 bases). Between the trimmed V and J ends, which lost 5 bases and 3 bases, there was a span of 5 bases. CDR1 is MNHEY and CDR2 is SVGAGI in the germline V gene. The CDR3 loop spans 11 amino acids. CDR3: CASSRDYEQYF. CDR3 coding DNA: TGTGCCAGCAGTCGGGACTACGAGCAGTACTTC.

As regards this clone: Compared with germline, one end of the junction differs, possibly owing to a read error. The rearrangement links TRBV7-2 to TRBJ1-1; D is ambiguous. CDR3 length: 12 residues. Germline V lookup: CDR1 SGHTA, CDR2 FQGNSA. For the CDR3, the DNA is TGTGCCAGCAGTAGCTTTTCCTCTCACCTCCTGTTT. Its protein is CASSSFSSHLLF.

The chain joins TRBV28 to TRBJ2-2; 10 bases fit TRBD2. The CDR3 is made up of 15 amino acids. Losses at the gene ends were 4 bases for V and 6 bases for J; bases not matched to a gene: 5. Looked up from germline, CDR1 is MDHEN and CDR2 is SYDVKM. The CDR3 sequence: CASSSLAGGAGELFF. CDR3 in DNA: TGTGCCAGCAGTTCCTTAGCGGGAGGCGCCGGGGAGCTGTTTTTT.